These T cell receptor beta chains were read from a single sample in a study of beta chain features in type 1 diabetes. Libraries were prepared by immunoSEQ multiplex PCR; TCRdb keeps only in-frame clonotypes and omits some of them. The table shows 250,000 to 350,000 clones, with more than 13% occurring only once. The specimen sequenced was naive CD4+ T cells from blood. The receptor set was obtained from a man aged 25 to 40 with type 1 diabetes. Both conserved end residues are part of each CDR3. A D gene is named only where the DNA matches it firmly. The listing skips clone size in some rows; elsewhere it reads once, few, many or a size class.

TGTGCCAGCATTCCGACATTGGGCACCGGGGAGCTGTTTTTT,CASIPTLGTGELFF,TRBJ2-2,.,.,TRBV6-6
TGTGCCAGCAGCTTTGGGACAGGGGGCAGGGAGACCCAGTACTTC,CASSFGTGGRETQYF,TRBJ2-5,TRBD1,.,TRBV7-9
TGTGCCAGCAGCCTCAGGGCCGCGACCGGGGAGCTGTTTTTT,CASSLRAATGELFF,TRBJ2-2,.,once,TRBV11-1
TGTGCCAGCAGTGATGGTAGGGGGACCGGGGAGCTGTTTTTT,CASSDGRGTGELFF,TRBJ2-2,.,.,TRBV6-1
TGTGCCACCAGCAGAGGATATGATCTATCCGGCTACACCTTC,CATSRGYDLSGYTF,TRBJ1-2,.,few,TRBV15
TGTGCCAGCAGTGAAGGCCCCAGGGAGACCCAGTACTTC,CASSEGPRETQYF,TRBJ2-5,.,.,TRBV6-5
TGTGCCAGCAGGATTCTTCCTAAAAGCAATGAGCAGTTCTTC,CASRILPKSNEQFF,TRBJ2-1,.,few,TRBV2
TGCGCCAGCAGCCCGGACTTGCCATCCTACAATGAGCAGTTCTTC,CASSPDLPSYNEQFF,TRBJ2-1,.,.,TRBV5-1
TGTGCCAGCAGTGAAGAGCTAGCGGGGAGCACAGATACGCAGTATTTT,CASSEELAGSTDTQYF,TRBJ2-3,TRBD2,once,TRBV6-1
TGTGCCAGCAGCTCCTCCCGCAGAAATGAGCAGTTCTTC,CASSSSRRNEQFF,TRBJ2-1,.,.,TRBV5-4
TGTGCCAGCAGCGCCCTACGAGGAAGCACAGATACGCAGTATTTT,CASSALRGSTDTQYF,TRBJ2-3,.,.,TRBV5-4
TGTGCCAGCTCGCGCCCCTCAGATACGCAGTATTTT,CASSRPSDTQYF,TRBJ2-3,.,few,TRBV18
TGCGCCAGCAGCCGCATGGGACTAGCCTACAATGAGCAGTTCTTC,CASSRMGLAYNEQFF,TRBJ2-1,TRBD2,.,TRBV4-1
TGTGCCAGCAGTTTTGCCGGGACAGGCCGTGAGACCCAGTACTTC,CASSFAGTGRETQYF,TRBJ2-5,TRBD1,few,TRBV25-1
TGTGCCAGCTCATCCGGACAGGGAGGAACTACAGATACGCAGTATTTT,CASSSGQGGTTDTQYF,TRBJ2-3,TRBD1,.,TRBV18
TGTGCCAGTAGACCAAGCGGGAGTCCAAGCAATGAGCAGTTCTTC,CASRPSGSPSNEQFF,TRBJ2-1,TRBD2,.,TRBV19
TGTGCCAGTAGTATAGAGGGGCTAGCGGGAGGCTCCTACGAGCAGTACTTC,CASSIEGLAGGSYEQYF,TRBJ2-7,TRBD2,.,TRBV19
TGTGCCAGCAGAGGGGAGACAGGGTACTACGAGCAGTACTTC,CASRGETGYYEQYF,TRBJ2-7,TRBD1,.,TRBV6-6
TGTGCCAGTAGTATCGGGGGGGCGGGGGAGACCCAGTACTTC,CASSIGGAGETQYF,TRBJ2-5,TRBD2,few,TRBV19
TGTGCCAGCAGCTCATGGACAGGGGCCAATGAGCAGTTCTTC,CASSSWTGANEQFF,TRBJ2-1,TRBD1,few,TRBV5-6